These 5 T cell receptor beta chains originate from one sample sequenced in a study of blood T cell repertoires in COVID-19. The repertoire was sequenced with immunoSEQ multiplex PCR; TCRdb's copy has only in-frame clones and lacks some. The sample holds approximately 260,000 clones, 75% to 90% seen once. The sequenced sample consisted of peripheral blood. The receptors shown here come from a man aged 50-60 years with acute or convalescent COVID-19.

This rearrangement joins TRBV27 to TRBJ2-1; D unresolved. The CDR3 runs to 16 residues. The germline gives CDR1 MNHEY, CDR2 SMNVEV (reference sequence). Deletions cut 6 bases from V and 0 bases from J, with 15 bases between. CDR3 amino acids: CASRFERLSSYNEQFF. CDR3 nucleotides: TGTGCCAGCAGATTTGAGCGTTTAAGCTCCTACAATGAGCAGTTCTTC.

CDR3 in amino acids: CAISEGTPGPQHF. DNA of the CDR3: TGTGCCATCAGTGAGGGCACTCCGGGGCCCCAGCATTTT. The chain carries TRBV10-3 and TRBJ1-5; D not resolved. Per germline, CDR1 ENHRY and CDR2 SYGVKD. The CDR3 sequence is 13 residues long. The germline V and J ends were trimmed by 2 bases and 9 bases, with 11 bases remaining between them.

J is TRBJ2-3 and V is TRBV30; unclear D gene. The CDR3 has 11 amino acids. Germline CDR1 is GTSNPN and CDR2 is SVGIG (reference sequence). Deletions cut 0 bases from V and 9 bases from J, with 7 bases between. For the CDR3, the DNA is TGTGCCTGGAGTGTGTCTCAGACGCAGTATTTT. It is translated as CAWSVSQTQYF.

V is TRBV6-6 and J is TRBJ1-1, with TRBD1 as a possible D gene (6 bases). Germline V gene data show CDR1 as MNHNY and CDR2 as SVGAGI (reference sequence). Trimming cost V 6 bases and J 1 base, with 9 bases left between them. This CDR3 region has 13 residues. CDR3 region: CASSLDRNTEAFF. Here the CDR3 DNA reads TGTGCCAGCAGCCTGGACAGGAACACTGAAGCTTTCTTT.

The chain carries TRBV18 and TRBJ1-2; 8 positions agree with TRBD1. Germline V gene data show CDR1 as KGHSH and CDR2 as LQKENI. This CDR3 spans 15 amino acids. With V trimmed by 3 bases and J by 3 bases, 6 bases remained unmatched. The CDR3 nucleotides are TGTGCCAGCTCACCCCCTGGGACAGGTGACTATGGCTACACCTTC. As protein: CASSPPGTGDYGYTF.